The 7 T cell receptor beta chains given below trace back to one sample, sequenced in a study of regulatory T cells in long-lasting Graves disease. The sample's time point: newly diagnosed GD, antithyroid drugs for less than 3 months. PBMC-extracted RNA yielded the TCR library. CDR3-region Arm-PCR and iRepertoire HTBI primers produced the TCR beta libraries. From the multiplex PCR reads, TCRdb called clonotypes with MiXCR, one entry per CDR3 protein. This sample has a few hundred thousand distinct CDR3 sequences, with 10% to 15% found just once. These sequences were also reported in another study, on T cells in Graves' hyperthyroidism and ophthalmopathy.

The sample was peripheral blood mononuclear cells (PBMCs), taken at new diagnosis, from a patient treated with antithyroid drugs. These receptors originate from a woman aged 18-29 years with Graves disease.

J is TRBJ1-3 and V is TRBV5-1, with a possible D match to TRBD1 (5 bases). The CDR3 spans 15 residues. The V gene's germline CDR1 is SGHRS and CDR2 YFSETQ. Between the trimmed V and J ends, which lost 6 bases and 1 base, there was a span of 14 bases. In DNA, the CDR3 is TGCGCCAGCACCGATCCCGGGGGATCTGGAAACACCATATATTTT. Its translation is CASTDPGGSGNTIYF.

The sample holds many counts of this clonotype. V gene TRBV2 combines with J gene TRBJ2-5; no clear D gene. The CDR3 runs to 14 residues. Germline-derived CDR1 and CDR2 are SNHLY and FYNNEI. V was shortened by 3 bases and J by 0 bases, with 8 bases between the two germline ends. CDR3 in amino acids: CASSDLAYQETQYF. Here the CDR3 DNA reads TGTGCCAGCAGTGATCTGGCGTACCAAGAGACCCAGTACTTC.

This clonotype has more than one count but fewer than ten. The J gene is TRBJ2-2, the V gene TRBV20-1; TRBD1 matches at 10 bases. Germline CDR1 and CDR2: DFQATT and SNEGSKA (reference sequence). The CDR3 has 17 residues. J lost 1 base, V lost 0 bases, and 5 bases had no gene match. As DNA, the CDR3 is TGCAGTGCTAGAGATGAGGGGGACAGGGGGAACACCGGGGAGCTGTTTTTT. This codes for CSARDEGDRGNTGELFF.

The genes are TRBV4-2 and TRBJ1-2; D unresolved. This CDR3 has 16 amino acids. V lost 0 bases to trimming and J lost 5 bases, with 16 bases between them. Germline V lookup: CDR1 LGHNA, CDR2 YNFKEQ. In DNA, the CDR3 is TGTGCCAGCAGCCAAGATTGGTCAGGACCCGGGTATGGCTACACCTTC. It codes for CASSQDWSGPGYGYTF.

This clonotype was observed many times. The CDR3 here is CSARSGPPLGEQFF. CDR3 DNA: TGCAGTGCTAGGTCGGGACCCCCACTTGGGGAGCAGTTCTTC. The V gene is TRBV20-1, the J gene TRBJ2-1, with D tentatively TRBD1 or TRBD2 (5 bases each). V lost 3 bases to trimming and J lost 10 bases, with 19 bases between them. This CDR3 is 14 amino acids long. Looked up from germline, CDR1 is DFQATT and CDR2 is SNEGSKA (reference sequence).

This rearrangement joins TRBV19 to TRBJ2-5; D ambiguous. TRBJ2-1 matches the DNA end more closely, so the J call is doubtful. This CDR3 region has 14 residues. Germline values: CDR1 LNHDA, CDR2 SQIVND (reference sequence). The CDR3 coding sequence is TGTGCCAGTAGTATATATTCTACGTACAATGAGCAGTTCTTC. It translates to CASSIYSTYNEQFF.

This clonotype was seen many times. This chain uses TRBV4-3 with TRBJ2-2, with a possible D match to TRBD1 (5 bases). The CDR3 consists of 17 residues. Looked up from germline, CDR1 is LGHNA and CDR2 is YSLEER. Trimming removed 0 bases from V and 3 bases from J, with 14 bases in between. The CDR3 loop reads CASSQDTAAQDTGELFF. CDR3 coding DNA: TGCGCCAGCAGCCAAGATACCGCAGCACAGGACACCGGGGAGCTGTTTTTT.